The 31 T cell receptor beta chains presented below share a single source sample, sequenced in a study of regulatory T cells in long-lasting Graves disease (dated by TCRdb to about 2021). The meaning of the sample's time point label: persistent/refractory GD, antithyroid drugs over 5 years with positive TRAb. For both TCR sequencing and RNA sequencing, RNA was extracted from PBMCs using TRIzol. The library relied on multiplex PCR. The listed sequencing device is Illumina HiSeq 4000. iRepertoire HTBI primers and Arm-PCR amplification of CDR3 regions were used to construct TCR beta libraries. TCRdb ran its own pipeline on the public reads, namely fastp trimming at Q25 and MiXCR clone calling, and kept in-frame beta chains. Entries that share a CDR3 protein sequence are merged under the most common genes and DNA. Recorded for this sample are a few hundred thousand distinct CDR3 sequences; 20% to 25% of them occurred a single time. Jointly, the top ten make up over 6% of the sample.

Sequencing used peripheral blood mononuclear cells (PBMCs), obtained when the disease was refractory, from a patient treated with antithyroid drugs. The receptors shown here come from a female donor with Graves disease.

Of note for this clonotype: One junction end disagrees with the germline gene, perhaps due to a read error. This chain connects TRBV6-5 to TRBJ2-2; TRBD2 might be the D (5 bases). Germline loops: CDR1 MNHEY, CDR2 SVGAGI. The CDR3 runs to 13 residues. Here the CDR3 DNA reads TGTGCCAGCAGTTACTCTGACCTCGGGGAGCCGTTTTTT. This gives the protein CASSYSDLGEPFF.

V gene TRBV24-1 combines with J gene TRBJ2-1; 10 bases agree with TRBD2. The CDR3 covers 17 residues. Germline V gene sequence: CDR1 KGHDR, CDR2 SFDVKD. With V trimmed by 4 bases and J by 1 base, 6 bases remained unmatched. The DNA for the CDR3 is TGTGCCACCAGTGAGAGCGGGGGGGTCGGGTCCTACAATGAGCAGTTCTTC. This encodes CATSESGGVGSYNEQFF.

In its sample, this clonotype was seen many times. This chain links TRBV6-5 with TRBJ1-2, with 8 bases lining up with TRBD1. CDR3 size: 14 residues. With V trimmed by 0 bases and J by 8 bases, 5 bases remained unmatched. Per germline, CDR1 MNHEY and CDR2 SVGAGI. In nucleotides, the CDR3 is TGTGCCAGCAGTTACTCCGGACAGGGAGTCGGCTACACCTTC. The encoded protein is CASSYSGQGVGYTF.

This clonotype was counted at least ten times. The chain uses TRBV7-2 and TRBJ1-1; D remains unclear. Germline lookup yields CDR1 SGHTA and CDR2 FQGNSA. There are 14 residues in the CDR3. V was trimmed by 0 bases and J by 4 bases, leaving 9 bases between them. The CDR3 bases are TGTGCCAGCAGCTTAGCGGCAGGCAGCACTGAAGCTTTCTTT. It codes for CASSLAAGSTEAFF. Drawing the rest from reference TRBV7-2 and TRBJ1-1, the complete variable domain is GAGVSQSPSNKVTEKGKDVELRCDPISGHTALYWYRQSLGQGLEFLIYFQGNSAPDKSGLPSDRFSAERTGGSVSTLTIQRTQQEDSAVYLCASSLAAGSTEAFFGQGTRLTVV.

This clonotype was counted at least ten times. The V and J genes are TRBV7-2 and TRBJ1-6, with a possible D match to TRBD1 (5 bases). V was shortened by 1 base and J by 4 bases, with 17 bases between the two germline ends. From germline, CDR1 is SGHTA and CDR2 FQGNSA. There are 18 residues in the CDR3. Here the CDR3 reads CASSLEGRQGAYNSPLHF. Here the CDR3 DNA reads TGTGCCAGCAGCTTAGAGGGTCGGCAGGGAGCTTATAATTCACCCCTCCACTTT.

The CDR3 reads CASSFLGEGDTEAFF. As DNA, the CDR3 is TGTGCCAGCAGTTTCTTGGGAGAAGGGGACACTGAAGCTTTCTTT. The gene calls are TRBV6-5 and TRBJ1-1; the D gene is possibly TRBD1 (5 bases). Trimming removed 4 bases from V and 3 bases from J, with 15 bases in between. The CDR3 is 15 amino acids. CDR1 is MNHEY and CDR2 is SVGAGI in the germline V gene.

This chain uses TRBV28 with TRBJ2-3; TRBD2 aligns across 10 bases. CDR3 length: 14 residues. CDR1 and CDR2 from the germline V gene are MDHEN and SYDVKM. The J segment lost 6 bases and the V segment lost 3 bases, leaving 3 bases of the junction unmatched. DNA for the CDR3: TGTGCCAGCAGTTTCCTGGGACTAGCGGATACGCAGTATTTT. Protein sequence: CASSFLGLADTQYF.

The rearrangement uses TRBV14 and TRBJ2-1; tentative D call: TRBD2 (5 bases). The CDR3 is 13 residues long. V gave up 4 bases and J gave up 6 bases, with 10 bases separating them. Germline V CDR1 and CDR2: SGHDN, FVKESK. This CDR3 reads CASSPDYGNEQFF. The CDR3 DNA follows: TGTGCCAGCAGCCCAGACTATGGCAATGAGCAGTTCTTC.

As to this clonotype: One base away lies a much larger clone, so this may be a sequencing read error. It is likely a read error, because the conserved phenylalanine at the end of the CDR3 is missing. V is TRBV28 and J is TRBJ2-5; D perhaps matches TRBD1 (5 bases). Germline lookup yields CDR1 MDHEN and CDR2 SYDVKM. V shed 2 bases and J shed 4 bases, with 8 bases lying between them. The CDR3 runs to 13 residues. The chain's CDR3 is CASSLQGAETQYL. The CDR3 DNA reads TGTGCCAGCAGTTTACAGGGTGCAGAGACCCAGTACCTC.

This clonotype was recorded a few times. This sequence joins TRBV15 and TRBJ1-2; D is ambiguous. The V gene lost 1 base and the J gene lost 8 bases, with 17 bases spanning the gap. CDR1 and CDR2 (germline): LNHNV, YYDKDF (reference sequence). The CDR3 sequence is 15 residues long. The CDR3 bases are TGTGCCACCAGCAGAGTACCCTTGGGAGGTGAGGGCTACACCTTC. Its protein product is CATSRVPLGGEGYTF.

This clonotype was recorded many times. The chain carries TRBV20-1 and TRBJ2-5, with D perhaps being TRBD1 or TRBD2 (5 bases each). The CDR3 is 13 residues long. Germline CDR1 is DFQATT and CDR2 is SNEGSKA (reference sequence). V lost 5 bases to trimming and J lost 2 bases, with 12 bases between them. The CDR3 DNA reads as TGCAGTGCTGAAGGGACGGCTCAAGAGACCCAGTACTTC. The encoded protein is CSAEGTAQETQYF.

Ten or more counts support this clonotype. J is TRBJ1-1 and V is TRBV29-1, with D maybe TRBD1 (5 bases). Germline V CDR1 and CDR2: SQVTM, ANQGSEA. V was cut by 4 bases and J by 1 base, with 10 bases left in between. The CDR3 contains 13 residues. This CDR3 is CSVVLGTNTEAFF. The DNA for the CDR3 is TGCAGCGTTGTGCTGGGGACGAACACTGAAGCTTTCTTT. The variable domain in full, completed from reference TRBV29-1 and TRBJ1-1, reads SAVISQKPSRDICQRGTSLTIQCQVDSQVTMMFWYRQQPGQSLTLIATANQGSEATYESGFVIDKFPISRPNLTFSTLTVSNMSPEDSSIYLCSVVLGTNTEAFFGQGTRLTVV.

The chain recombines TRBV27 with TRBJ2-2; 8 bases fit TRBD2. The length of the CDR3 is 17 residues. CDR1 MNHEY and CDR2 SMNVEV come from the germline V gene (reference sequence). J lost 0 bases, V lost 5 bases, and 8 bases had no gene match. CDR3 DNA: TGTGCCAGCAGTCCAATCCGTAGCGGGACGAACACCGGGGAGCTGTTTTTT. Translation: CASSPIRSGTNTGELFF.

This chain joins TRBV28 and TRBJ2-7; D not resolved. The V gene's germline CDR1 is MDHEN and CDR2 SYDVKM. This CDR3 region has 15 residues. Trimming removed 1 base at V and 6 bases at J, with 16 bases between. CDR3 in DNA: TGTGCCAGCAGTTTATTGGCGGAGATCCCCTCCGAGCAGTACTTC. This sequence encodes CASSLLAEIPSEQYF.

Only a few counts were recorded for this clonotype. The V gene is TRBV11-3, the J gene TRBJ2-6; D gene ambiguous. Trimming shortened V by 4 bases and J by 2 bases, and 6 bases separated the two germline ends. The CDR3 spans 14 residues. Germline V gene lookup returns CDR1 SGHNT and CDR2 YENEEA. The CDR3 DNA sequence: TGTGCCAGCAGCTCCTCGACTGGGGCCAACGTCCTGACTTTC. Protein product: CASSSSTGANVLTF.

The V and J genes are TRBV18 and TRBJ2-7; D is possibly TRBD2 (7 bases). Germline assignment: CDR1 KGHSH and CDR2 LQKENI. V was shortened by 3 bases and J by 1 base, with 13 bases between the two germline ends. This CDR3 spans 15 amino acids. The CDR3 region has the DNA TGTGCCAGCTCACCTCGGGGGGCAGGATCCTACGAGCAGTACTTC. Protein sequence: CASSPRGAGSYEQYF.

This clonotype was picked up many times. V gene TRBV28 combines with J gene TRBJ1-2, with D uncertain. With 4 bases removed from V and 5 bases from J, the gap between germline ends came to 5 bases. There are 11 residues in the CDR3. Looked up from germline, CDR1 is MDHEN and CDR2 is SYDVKM. CDR3 sequence reads: CASSWGYGYTF. CDR3 bases: TGTGCCAGCAGTTGGGGATATGGCTACACCTTC.

This clonotype has at least ten counts. The rearrangement uses TRBV6-5 and TRBJ2-7; 7 bases agree with TRBD1. Germline V gene sequence: CDR1 MNHEY, CDR2 SVGAGI. V gave up 4 bases and J gave up 5 bases; unmatched junction bases: 5. The CDR3 length is 13 residues. The CDR3 DNA reads TGTGCCAGCAGTTTACAGGGGATGAACGAGCAGTACTTC. It yields the protein CASSLQGMNEQYF.

This chain connects TRBV13 to TRBJ2-1; 8 nucleotides agree with TRBD1. There are 15 residues in the CDR3. Germline V lookup: CDR1 PRHDT, CDR2 FYEKMQ (reference sequence). After removal of 4 bases from V and 5 bases from J, the junction contained 7 bases not matched to a gene. DNA for the CDR3: TGTGCCAGCAGCTCCCGATGGACAGGGAACAATGAGCAGTTCTTC. This encodes CASSSRWTGNNEQFF.

This clonotype was picked up many times. The chain is built from TRBV5-1 and TRBJ1-4; 7 bases line up with TRBD1. CDR3 size: 15 residues. V lost 0 bases, J lost 3 bases, and 2 bases stayed unmatched. Germline V gene data show CDR1 as SGHRS and CDR2 as YFSETQ. The CDR3 nucleotides read TGCGCCAGCAGCTTGGTAGGGACAGCTAATGAAAAACTGTTTTTT. Its translation: CASSLVGTANEKLFF.

The chain recombines TRBV28 with TRBJ1-2; TRBD1 matches at 12 bases. This CDR3 region has 17 residues. Germline CDR1 is MDHEN and CDR2 is SYDVKM. Germline trimming cut 5 bases from V and 4 bases from J; bases unmatched to any gene: 11. The CDR3 region is CASSLPTGQGAPYGYTF. CDR3 bases: TGTGCCAGCAGTCTCCCTACGGGACAGGGGGCTCCCTATGGCTACACCTTC.

This clonotype was seen ten or more times. The chain uses TRBV7-8 and TRBJ1-6; no clear D gene. V dropped 0 bases and J dropped 10 bases, with 7 bases sitting between them. The CDR3 extends over 13 amino acids. Germline CDR1 reads SGHVS; CDR2 reads FQNEAQ. CDR3 coding DNA: TGTGCCAGCAGCTTAGCGCCAGGATCACCCCTCCACTTT. Residues: CASSLAPGSPLHF.

This clonotype was found many times. The J gene is TRBJ1-6, the V gene TRBV2; 8 bases agree with TRBD1. The J segment lost 10 bases and the V segment lost 7 bases, leaving 9 bases of the junction unmatched. The germline CDR1 and CDR2 sequences are SNHLY and FYNNEI. The CDR3 is 14 residues long. The CDR3 spells CASKEQGVRSPLHF. CDR3 in DNA: TGTGCCAGCAAGGAACAGGGGGTTCGCTCACCCCTCCACTTT. Drawing the rest from reference TRBV2 and TRBJ1-6, the complete variable domain is EPEVTQTPSHQVTQMGQEVILRCVPISNHLYFYWYRQILGQKVEFLVSFYNNEISEKSEIFDDQFSVERPDGSNFTLKIRSTKLEDSAMYFCASKEQGVRSPLHFGNGTRLTVT.

V is TRBV3-1 and J is TRBJ2-5; TRBD1 or TRBD2 may be the D gene (5 bases each). Trimming took 2 bases from V and 5 from J, leaving 12 bases between them. Per germline, CDR1 LGHDT and CDR2 YNNKEL (reference sequence). This CDR3 spans 14 amino acids. CDR3 loop: CASSQNPWGETQYF. Written as DNA, the CDR3 is TGTGCCAGCAGCCAAAACCCCTGGGGGGAGACCCAGTACTTC.

V and J are TRBV28 and TRBJ2-2; D unclear. Trimming shortened V by 3 bases and J by 2 bases, and 16 bases separated the two germline ends. Germline CDR1 is MDHEN and CDR2 is SYDVKM. This CDR3 spans 17 amino acids. The DNA of the CDR3 is TGTGCCAGCAGTTTTAGTATACGGCGATCAAACACCGGGGAGCTGTTTTTT. Its translation: CASSFSIRRSNTGELFF. Combining the CDR3 with reference TRBV28 and TRBJ2-2 gives the whole variable domain DVKVTQSSRYLVKRTGEKVFLECVQDMDHENMFWYRQDPGLGLRLIYFSYDVKMKEKGDIPEGYSVSREKKERFSLILESASTNQTSMYLCASSFSIRRSNTGELFFGEGSRLTVL.

As concerns this clonotype: This probably arose from a read error, given a far larger clone one base away. This rearrangement joins TRBV6-1 to TRBJ2-3; TRBD2 might be the D (6 bases). The CDR3 consists of 15 residues. Trimming took off 3 bases at V and 0 bases at J, with 10 bases between the two ends. Per germline, CDR1 MNHNS and CDR2 SASEGT. The DNA of the CDR3 is TGTGCCAGCAGTGACCCCGGGACTAGCACAGATACGCAGTATTTT. Translation: CASSDPGTSTDTQYF.

The genes are TRBV12-3 or TRBV12-4 and TRBJ2-3; TRBD2 aligns across 8 bases. This CDR3 spans 16 amino acids. V trimming: 7 bases; J trimming: 0 bases; junction bases outside the gene matches: 9. CDR3 residues: CASTLFSGGSTDTQYF. The DNA of the CDR3 is TGTGCCAGCACCCTATTCAGCGGGGGTAGCACAGATACGCAGTATTTT.

V gene TRBV5-4 combines with J gene TRBJ1-1; possibly TRBD1 for D (6 bases). This CDR3 is 20 amino acids long. Germline loops: CDR1 SGHNT, CDR2 YYREEE (reference sequence). With 4 bases removed from V and 1 base from J, the gap between germline ends came to 29 bases. CDR3 in DNA: TGTGCCAGCAGCCTCGGGGCGGAGTCTGAGTACAGGACAGAGAACACTGAAGCTTTCTTT. Translated, it gives CASSLGAESEYRTENTEAFF.

The rearrangement uses TRBV7-9 and TRBJ1-2; D not resolved. Germline V gives CDR1 SEHNR, CDR2 FQNEAQ (reference sequence). V lost 7 bases, J lost 0 bases, and 18 bases lay in between. The CDR3 has 16 residues. The CDR3 loop reads CASTPWVGQANYGYTF. The CDR3 DNA reads as TGTGCCAGCACCCCCTGGGTGGGTCAAGCTAACTATGGCTACACCTTC.

CDR3 nucleotide sequence: TGTGCCAGAAGCCTCCGGGGCCGGATTACCTCCTATGGCTACACCTTC. Translation gives CARSLRGRITSYGYTF. The gene calls are TRBV19 and TRBJ1-2; TRBD1 might be the D (5 bases). Trimming removed 9 bases from V and 4 bases from J, with 24 bases in between. Germline-derived CDR1 and CDR2 are LNHDA and SQIVND (reference sequence). The CDR3 sequence is 16 residues long.

In this sample, this clonotype turned up many times. The rearrangement uses TRBV6-5 and TRBJ2-7; tentatively, D is TRBD1 or TRBD2 (5 bases each). Trimming shortened V by 0 bases and J by 3 bases, and 12 bases separated the two germline ends. Germline lookup yields CDR1 MNHEY and CDR2 SVGAGI. This CDR3 is 15 amino acids long. The CDR3 nucleotides are TGTGCCAGCAGTTACTCGTTGAGGGACGGCTACGAGCAGTACTTC. Protein: CASSYSLRDGYEQYF.